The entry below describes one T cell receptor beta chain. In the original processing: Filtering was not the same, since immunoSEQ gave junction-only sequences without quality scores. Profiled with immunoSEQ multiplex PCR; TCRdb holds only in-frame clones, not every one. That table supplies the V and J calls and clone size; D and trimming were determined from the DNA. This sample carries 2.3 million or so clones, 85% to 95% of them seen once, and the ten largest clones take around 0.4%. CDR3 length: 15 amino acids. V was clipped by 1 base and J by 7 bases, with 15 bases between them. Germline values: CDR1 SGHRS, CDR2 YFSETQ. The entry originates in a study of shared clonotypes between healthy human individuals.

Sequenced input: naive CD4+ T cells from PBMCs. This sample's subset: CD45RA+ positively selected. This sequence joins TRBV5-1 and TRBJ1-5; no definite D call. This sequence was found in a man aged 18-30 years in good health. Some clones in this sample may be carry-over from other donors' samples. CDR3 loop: CASSLIPGSGQPQHF. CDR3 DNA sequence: TGCGCCAGCAGCTTGATTCCGGGATCGGGGCAGCCCCAGCATTTT.